One and the same sample provided the 32 T cell receptor beta chains below, sequenced in a study of cytomegalovirus exposure and HLA in healthy donors. TCRdb's table, derived via immunoSEQ multiplex PCR, lists solely in-frame clones and lacks some. Found here are approximately 300,000 clones, roughly 87% of them singletons; the top ten hold over 1%. Sequencing was performed on PBMCs. These TCRs come from a woman in her twenties or thirties in good health and CMV-seropositive.

J is TRBJ2-7 and V is TRBV5-6; 7 bases line up with TRBD1. J lost 2 bases, V lost 4 bases, and 3 bases had no gene match. Germline CDR1 SGHDT, CDR2 YYEEEE. CDR3 size: 13 residues. The CDR3 DNA reads as TGTGCCAGCAGCCGGACAGGCCCCTACGAGCAGTACTTC. Translation gives CASSRTGPYEQYF. The variable domain in full, completed from reference TRBV5-6 and TRBJ2-7, reads DAGVTQSPTHLIKTRGQQVTLRCSPKSGHDTVSWYQQALGQGPQFIFQYYEEEERQRGNFPDRFSGHQFPNYSSELNVNALLLGDSALYLCASSRTGPYEQYFGPGTRLTVT.

This clone was counted at least ten times. The chain recombines TRBV28 with TRBJ2-4; 8 nucleotides agree with TRBD1. The CDR3 is 15 amino acids. The J segment lost 0 bases and the V segment lost 5 bases, leaving 3 bases of the junction unmatched. The germline gives CDR1 MDHEN, CDR2 SYDVKM. As DNA, the CDR3 is TGTGCCAGCAGTCCGGACAGGGCAGCCAAAAACATTCAGTACTTC. It translates to CASSPDRAAKNIQYF.

This chain connects TRBV6-5 to TRBJ2-7, with 7 positions matching TRBD2. Germline V gene sequence: CDR1 MNHEY, CDR2 SVGAGI. V dropped 6 bases and J dropped 0; count of bases not matched to a gene: 8. The CDR3 has 15 residues. CDR3 bases: TGTGCCAGCAGCGATGAGCGGGGCAGCTCCTACGAGCAGTACTTC. It yields the protein CASSDERGSSYEQYF.

The CDR3 coding sequence is TGCAGCGTTGACGAGGGGAAGGGCTCTTACGAGCAGTACTTC. It codes for CSVDEGKGSYEQYF. This rearrangement joins TRBV29-1 to TRBJ2-7, with D perhaps being TRBD1 or TRBD2 (5 bases each). The CDR3 runs to 14 residues. Trimming pared 3 bases from V and 4 bases from J, leaving 16 bases between. Germline V lookup: CDR1 SQVTM, CDR2 ANQGSEA.

The chain joins TRBV2 to TRBJ1-4, with D unclear. V gave up 7 bases and J gave up 5 bases, with 8 bases separating them. The CDR3 is 12 residues long. CDR1 is SNHLY and CDR2 is FYNNEI in the germline V gene. The CDR3 region is CASNKDNEKLFF. CDR3 DNA: TGTGCCAGCAACAAAGACAATGAAAAACTGTTTTTT. The variable domain in full, completed from reference TRBV2 and TRBJ1-4, reads EPEVTQTPSHQVTQMGQEVILRCVPISNHLYFYWYRQILGQKVEFLVSFYNNEISEKSEIFDDQFSVERPDGSNFTLKIRSTKLEDSAMYFCASNKDNEKLFFGSGTQLSVL.

This clone was counted once. The rearrangement joins TRBV30 to TRBJ1-2, with 10 positions matching TRBD1. This CDR3 is built from 17 residues. Germline values: CDR1 GTSNPN, CDR2 SVGIG (reference sequence). The ends lost 2 bases at V and 0 bases at J; junction bases unmatched: 9. Written as DNA, the CDR3 is TGTGCCTGGAGTAGGGGACAGGGGTTTCCCCCTAACTATGGCTACACCTTC. It translates to CAWSRGQGFPPNYGYTF.

The rearrangement uses TRBV15 and TRBJ2-5; D is perhaps TRBD1 (6 bases). This CDR3 has 11 amino acids. Germline V CDR1 and CDR2: LNHNV, YYDKDF (reference sequence). Trimming took 9 bases from V and 5 from J, leaving 10 bases between them. The CDR3 nucleotides are TGTGCCACGGGGGCAATGGAGACCCAGTACTTC. This codes for CATGAMETQYF.

CDR3 sequence reads: CASSHPTGRETQYF. The CDR3 DNA reads as TGTGCCAGCAGCCACCCGACAGGGCGGGAGACCCAGTACTTC. J is TRBJ2-5 and V is TRBV14, with 7 bases that match TRBD1. Germline CDR1 SGHDN, CDR2 FVKESK. The CDR3 is 14 amino acids. V lost 3 bases to trimming and J lost 5 bases; unmatched junction nucleotides: 6.

The J gene is TRBJ2-4, the V gene TRBV2; D remains unclear. The CDR3 is made up of 15 amino acids. The V end lost 3 bases, the J end lost 0 bases, and 9 bases lay between the germline ends. Germline-derived CDR1 and CDR2 are SNHLY and FYNNEI. DNA for the CDR3: TGTGCCAGCAGTGATGCAACAATAGCCAAAAACATTCAGTACTTC. Protein: CASSDATIAKNIQYF.

The rearrangement joins TRBV28 to TRBJ1-1; D is ambiguous. The CDR3 sequence is 12 residues long. Deletions cut 2 bases from V and 7 bases from J, with 8 bases between. Per germline, CDR1 MDHEN and CDR2 SYDVKM. CDR3 residues: CASSLSRDEAFF. CDR3 DNA: TGTGCCAGCAGTTTAAGTAGGGATGAAGCTTTCTTT.

The genes are TRBV7-6 and TRBJ1-2, with D maybe TRBD1 (6 bases). CDR3 length: 15 residues. V lost 5 bases and J lost 5, with 18 bases in between. Germline CDR1 reads SGHVS; CDR2 reads FNYEAQ. The CDR3 nucleotides are TGTGCCAGCAGCCAGCTCCTTGGGCAGGGGTATGGCTACACCTTC. It encodes CASSQLLGQGYGYTF.

The V call is TRBV7-9, the J call TRBJ2-2; 10 bases line up with TRBD2. There are 17 residues in the CDR3. The V segment lost 5 bases and the J segment 4 bases; nucleotides outside the gene matches: 10. Germline V gene lookup returns CDR1 SEHNR and CDR2 FQNEAQ (reference sequence). The CDR3 bases are TGTGCCAGCAGCACAACTCGGACTAGCGGACGCACCGGGGAGCTGTTTTTT. Amino acids: CASSTTRTSGRTGELFF.

The gene calls are TRBV7-2 and TRBJ1-2; TRBD1 agrees at 9 bases. The germline V gene encodes CDR1 SGHTA and CDR2 FQGNSA. After removal of 5 bases from V and 5 bases from J, the junction contained 3 bases not matched to a gene. The CDR3 contains 13 residues. The CDR3 coding sequence is TGTGCCAGCAGCCGCGACAGGGGGTATGGCTACACCTTC. It specifies CASSRDRGYGYTF.

The chain uses TRBV28 and TRBJ2-7, with TRBD1 matching 12 bases. V gave up 7 bases and J gave up 6 bases; unmatched junction bases: 10. The CDR3 is made up of 15 amino acids. Germline V lookup: CDR1 MDHEN, CDR2 SYDVKM. The CDR3 reads CASTKRGQGAGEQYF. In nucleotides, the CDR3 is TGTGCCAGCACCAAAAGGGGACAGGGGGCCGGCGAGCAGTACTTC.

The J gene is TRBJ1-6, the V gene TRBV7-9; no clear D gene. The CDR3 has 14 residues. V lost 2 bases, J lost 2 bases, and 4 bases lay in between. The germline V gene has CDR1 SEHNR and CDR2 FQNEAQ (reference sequence). Here the CDR3 reads CASSLIPYNSPLHF. DNA for the CDR3: TGTGCCAGCAGCTTAATACCCTATAATTCACCCCTCCACTTT. Drawing the rest from reference TRBV7-9 and TRBJ1-6, the complete variable domain is DTGVSQNPRHKITKRGQNVTFRCDPISEHNRLYWYRQTLGQGPEFLTYFQNEAQLEKSRLLSDRFSAERPKGSFSTLEIQRTEQGDSAMYLCASSLIPYNSPLHFGNGTRLTVT.

V usage is TRBV5-4 and J usage is TRBJ2-7; D uncertain. There are 13 residues in the CDR3. With 2 bases removed from V and 5 bases from J, the gap between germline ends came to 11 bases. Germline V gives CDR1 SGHNT, CDR2 YYREEE (reference sequence). CDR3 sequence reads: CASSFSPSDEQYF. The DNA of the CDR3 is TGTGCCAGCAGCTTTTCGCCGAGCGACGAGCAGTACTTC.

This chain uses TRBV25-1 with TRBJ2-7; TRBD1 aligns across 9 bases. Germline-derived CDR1 and CDR2 are MGHDK and SYGVNS. The J segment lost 4 bases and the V segment lost 4 bases, leaving 11 bases of the junction unmatched. This CDR3 is built from 16 residues. CDR3 in amino acids: CASSGQSQGAAYEQYF. The CDR3 nucleotides read TGTGCCAGCAGTGGCCAATCACAGGGGGCAGCTTACGAGCAGTACTTC.

This clone appeared a single time. This chain's CDR3 is CASSGGTSESPGYEQYF. The CDR3 nucleotides are TGTGCCAGCAGCGGGGGGACTAGTGAATCCCCAGGCTACGAGCAGTACTTC. The gene calls are TRBV13 and TRBJ2-7, with 8 bases aligning to TRBD2. The germline CDR1 and CDR2 sequences are PRHDT and FYEKMQ (reference sequence). This CDR3 spans 17 amino acids. The ends lost 5 bases at V and 3 bases at J; junction bases unmatched: 15. Full variable domain (rest looked up from reference TRBV13 and TRBJ2-7): AAGVIQSPRHLIKEKRETATLKCYPIPRHDTVYWYQQGPGQDPQFLISFYEKMQSDKGSIPDRFSAQQFSDYHSELNMSSLELGDSALYFCASSGGTSESPGYEQYFGPGTRLTVT.

J is TRBJ2-7 and V is TRBV19; 7 positions agree with TRBD1. V was pared by 5 bases and J by 3 bases, with 7 bases of the junction left unmatched. Per germline, CDR1 LNHDA and CDR2 SQIVND (reference sequence). This CDR3 comprises 14 residues. CDR3 loop: CASSGRDSGYEQYF. CDR3 coding DNA: TGTGCCAGTAGTGGTCGGGACAGCGGCTACGAGCAGTACTTC.

This sequence joins TRBV4-1 and TRBJ1-3; TRBD1 agrees at 9 bases. This CDR3 is built from 16 residues. CDR1 is MGHRA and CDR2 is YSYEKL in the germline V gene. V lost 1 base and J lost 5; bases outside the gene matches: 6. CDR3 loop: CASSQGDRVLRNTIYF. The CDR3 DNA reads as TGCGCCAGCAGCCAAGGGGACAGGGTGTTGCGAAACACCATATATTTT.

This clone appeared a single time. The V and J genes are TRBV7-2 and TRBJ1-1; possibly TRBD1 for D (5 bases). Germline CDR1 is SGHTA and CDR2 is FQGNSA. The CDR3 spans 18 residues. The V gene lost 5 bases and the J gene lost 2 bases, with 24 bases spanning the gap. The CDR3 sequence is CASSPRGTDHLYNTEAFF. The CDR3 DNA is TGTGCCAGCAGCCCTAGAGGGACGGACCATCTATATAACACTGAAGCTTTCTTT.

The J gene is TRBJ1-6, the V gene TRBV6-5, with TRBD1 identical over 7 bases. Germline values: CDR1 MNHEY, CDR2 SVGAGI. J lost 7 bases, V lost 2 bases, and 8 bases had no gene match. The CDR3 covers 16 residues. The CDR3: CASSYKTGMVNSPLHF. The CDR3 DNA reads TGTGCCAGCAGTTACAAGACAGGGATGGTCAATTCACCCCTCCACTTT.

The chain is built from TRBV5-6 and TRBJ2-5; TRBD1 is a possible D gene (6 bases). V gave up 4 bases and J gave up 1 base, with 11 bases separating them. This CDR3 spans 14 amino acids. Germline loops: CDR1 SGHDT, CDR2 YYEEEE. The CDR3 sequence is CASSIQGVQETQYF. CDR3 bases: TGTGCCAGCAGCATACAGGGTGTCCAAGAGACCCAGTACTTC.

The chain links TRBV27 to TRBJ2-7; 8 nucleotides match TRBD2. CDR3 length: 15 amino acids. Germline loops: CDR1 MNHEY, CDR2 SMNVEV (reference sequence). The J segment lost 5 bases and the V segment lost 5 bases, leaving 11 bases of the junction unmatched. The CDR3 here is CASSPRGSGNNEQYF. CDR3 coding DNA: TGTGCCAGCAGTCCCCGGGGTAGCGGGAACAACGAGCAGTACTTC.

The chain has TRBV2 and TRBJ2-1; D perhaps matches TRBD2 (5 bases). Germline-derived CDR1 and CDR2 are SNHLY and FYNNEI. CDR3 size: 16 residues. The germline V and J ends were trimmed by 7 bases and 1 base, with 17 bases remaining between them. CDR3 bases: TGTGCCAGCATTAACCCTAGCTCAAGATCCTACAATGAGCAGTTCTTC. It encodes CASINPSSRSYNEQFF.

CDR3 DNA sequence: TGTGCCAGCAGTGAAGGGGCGTGGTCAGGCGAGCAGTACTTC. Protein sequence: CASSEGAWSGEQYF. This sequence joins TRBV2 and TRBJ2-7; D is unresolved. The V gene lost 1 base and the J gene lost 6 bases, with 13 bases spanning the gap. Germline CDR1 is SNHLY and CDR2 is FYNNEI. CDR3 length equals 14 residues.

The gene calls are TRBV11-2 and TRBJ2-3, with a weak D call TRBD2 (6 bases). V dropped 5 bases and J dropped 4 bases, with 19 bases sitting between them. The CDR3 is 16 amino acids. Germline V gene lookup returns CDR1 SGHAT and CDR2 FQNNGV. The CDR3 sequence: CASSPRSGGNSDTQYF. The CDR3 DNA is TGTGCCAGCAGCCCCCGGAGCGGCGGGAATTCAGATACGCAGTATTTT.

This chain links TRBV18 with TRBJ2-7; 12 bases fit TRBD2. Germline-derived CDR1 and CDR2 are KGHSH and LQKENI. The V gene end was trimmed by 2 bases and the J gene end by 0 bases; junction bases not matched to a gene: 5. This CDR3 is 17 amino acids long. As DNA, the CDR3 is TGTGCCAGCTCACCAATGCTAGCGGGAGGGAGCTCCTACGAGCAGTACTTC. It translates to CASSPMLAGGSSYEQYF.

The CDR3 DNA reads TGCGCCAGCAGCCTTCCGGGACTAGCGGGATCCTACGAGCAGTACTTC. As protein: CASSLPGLAGSYEQYF. The chain carries TRBV5-1 and TRBJ2-7; 13 positions agree with TRBD2. Per the germline V gene, CDR1 is SGHRS and CDR2 is YFSETQ. This CDR3 has 16 residues. V shed 4 bases, J shed 1 base, and the junction held 5 bases outside the gene matches.

This clone was seen just once. V is TRBV6-6 and J is TRBJ1-4; D is unclear. Germline V gene lookup returns CDR1 MNHNY and CDR2 SVGAGI (reference sequence). The V and J ends lost 0 bases and 5 bases respectively, with 10 bases between them. The CDR3 consists of 15 residues. The CDR3 DNA reads as TGTGCCAGCAGTTACTCTCGCGGTGTAAATGAAAAACTGTTTTTT. This encodes CASSYSRGVNEKLFF.

This clone was recorded once. The chain carries TRBV6-5 and TRBJ1-4; tentative D call: TRBD1 (6 bases). Germline V gives CDR1 MNHEY, CDR2 SVGAGI. V was trimmed by 6 bases and J by 12 bases, leaving 17 bases between them. This CDR3 contains 13 residues. The CDR3 here is CASSRTGRGELFF. The CDR3 DNA follows: TGTGCCAGCAGCAGGACCGGGAGGGGGGAACTGTTTTTT.

This chain uses TRBV7-3 with TRBJ2-3, with D unclear. The CDR3 has 15 amino acids. Deletions cut 3 bases from V and 5 bases from J, with 15 bases between. CDR1 SGHTA and CDR2 FQGTGA come from the germline V gene. The CDR3 DNA reads TGTGCCAGCAGCTTGGGCGTCTCTGCCAGAGATACGCAGTATTTT. Translating gives CASSLGVSARDTQYF.